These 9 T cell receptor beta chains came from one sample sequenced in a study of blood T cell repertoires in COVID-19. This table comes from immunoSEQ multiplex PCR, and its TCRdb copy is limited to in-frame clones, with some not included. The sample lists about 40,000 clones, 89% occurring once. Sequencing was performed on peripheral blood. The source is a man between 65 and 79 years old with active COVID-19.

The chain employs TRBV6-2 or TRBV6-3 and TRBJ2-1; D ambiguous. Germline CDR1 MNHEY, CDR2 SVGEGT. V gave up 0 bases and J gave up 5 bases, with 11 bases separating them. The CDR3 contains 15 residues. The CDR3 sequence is CASSYSIQVDNEQFF. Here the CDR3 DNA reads TGTGCCAGCAGTTACTCGATCCAGGTGGACAATGAGCAGTTCTTC.

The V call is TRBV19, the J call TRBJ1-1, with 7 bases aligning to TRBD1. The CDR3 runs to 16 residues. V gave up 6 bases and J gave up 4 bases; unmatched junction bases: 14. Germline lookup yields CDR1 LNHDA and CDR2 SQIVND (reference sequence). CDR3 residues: CASSPNGGGLGTEAFF. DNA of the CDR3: TGTGCCAGTAGCCCTAATGGAGGGGGCTTGGGCACTGAAGCTTTCTTT.

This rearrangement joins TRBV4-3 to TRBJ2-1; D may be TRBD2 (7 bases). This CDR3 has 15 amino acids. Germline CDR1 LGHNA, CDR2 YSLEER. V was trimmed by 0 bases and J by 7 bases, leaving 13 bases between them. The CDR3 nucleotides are TGCGCCAGCAGCCAAGATTTCGGGGGGCCGAATGAGCAGTTCTTC. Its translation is CASSQDFGGPNEQFF.

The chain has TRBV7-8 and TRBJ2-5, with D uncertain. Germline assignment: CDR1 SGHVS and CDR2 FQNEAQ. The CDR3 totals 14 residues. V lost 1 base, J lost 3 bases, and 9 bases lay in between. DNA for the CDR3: TGTGCCAGCAGCTTAGATATAGGAGAAGAGACCCAGTACTTC. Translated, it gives CASSLDIGEETQYF.

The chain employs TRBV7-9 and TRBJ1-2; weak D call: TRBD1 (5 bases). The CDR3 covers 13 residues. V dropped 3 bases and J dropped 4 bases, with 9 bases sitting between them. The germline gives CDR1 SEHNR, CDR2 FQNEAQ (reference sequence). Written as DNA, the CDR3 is TGTGCCAGCAGCTTGAGGGGAGGCTATGGCTACACCTTC. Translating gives CASSLRGGYGYTF.

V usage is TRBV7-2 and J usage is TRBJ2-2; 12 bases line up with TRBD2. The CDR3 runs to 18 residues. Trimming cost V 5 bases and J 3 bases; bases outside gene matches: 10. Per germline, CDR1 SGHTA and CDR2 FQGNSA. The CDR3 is CASSPRASGGADTGELFF. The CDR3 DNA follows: TGTGCCAGCAGCCCCCGGGCTAGCGGGGGGGCCGACACCGGGGAGCTGTTTTTT.

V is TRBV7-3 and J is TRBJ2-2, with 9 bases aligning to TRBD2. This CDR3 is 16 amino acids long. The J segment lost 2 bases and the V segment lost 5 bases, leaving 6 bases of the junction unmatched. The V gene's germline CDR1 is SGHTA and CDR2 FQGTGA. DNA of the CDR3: TGTGCCAGCAGCCCTGCGGGGGGGCTTAACACCGGGGAGCTGTTTTTT. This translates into CASSPAGGLNTGELFF. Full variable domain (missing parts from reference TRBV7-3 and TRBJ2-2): GAGVSQTPSNKVTEKGKYVELRCDPISGHTALYWYRQSLGQGPEFLIYFQGTGAADDSGLPNDRFFAVRPEGSVSTLKIQRTERGDSAVYLCASSPAGGLNTGELFFGEGSRLTVL.

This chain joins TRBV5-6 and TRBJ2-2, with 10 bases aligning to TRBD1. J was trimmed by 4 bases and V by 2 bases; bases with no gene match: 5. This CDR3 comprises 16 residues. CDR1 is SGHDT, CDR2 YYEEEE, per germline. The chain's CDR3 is CASSLGTGVPTGELFF. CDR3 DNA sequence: TGTGCCAGCAGCTTAGGGACAGGGGTACCCACCGGGGAGCTGTTTTTT.

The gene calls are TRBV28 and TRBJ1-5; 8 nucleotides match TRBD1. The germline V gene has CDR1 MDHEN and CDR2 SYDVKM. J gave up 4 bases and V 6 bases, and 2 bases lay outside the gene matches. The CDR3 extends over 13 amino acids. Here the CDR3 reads CASSYRGNQPQHF. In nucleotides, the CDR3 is TGTGCCAGCAGCTACAGGGGGAATCAGCCCCAGCATTTT.